The TCR beta chain described here comes from a study of blood T cell repertoires in COVID-19. Whole-study context: COVID-19 samples, acute and convalescent, were from the United States, Italy and Spain.

The repertoire was sequenced with immunoSEQ multiplex PCR; TCRdb's copy has only in-frame clones and lacks some. The table shows some 160,000 clones, with around 86% occurring only once. This clone was found once. Seattle patient enrollment occurred during active infection, with longitudinal follow-up thereafter. Germline assignment: CDR1 PRHDT and CDR2 FYEKMQ (reference sequence). Trimming removed 5 bases at V and 8 bases at J, with 21 bases between. CDR3 length: 15 amino acids. The source material was peripheral blood. The sequence came from a woman aged 80 or older with COVID-19, enrolled during active disease. The chain uses TRBV13 and TRBJ1-2, with D possibly being TRBD1 (5 bases). The CDR3 sequence is CASSGWRGRGWGYTF. DNA of the CDR3: TGTGCCAGCAGCGGCTGGAGGGGACGTGGGTGGGGCTACACCTTC.